This TCR beta chain is from a study of early T cells in non-severe SARS-CoV-2 infection. About the study: Sequencing of bulk RNA from unsorted whole blood was done, without chain pairing. Findings and limits, study-wide: The study's VDJdb matching favored anti-spike CD8 responses and missed private and CD4 specificities.

The library protocol tagged individual cDNA molecules with unique molecular identifiers. Each CDR3 protein gets one entry after TCRdb re-called the 5' RACE reads with MiXCR. Among 20,000 to 25,000 distinct CDR3 sequences listed, around 4.2% were seen once. This clonotype was seen more than once but under ten times. Antigen unknown. V lost 4 bases, J lost 6 bases, and 13 bases stayed unmatched. This CDR3 has 16 amino acids. Germline values: CDR1 LGHDT, CDR2 YNNKEL (reference sequence). Sequencing used whole blood. This sequence joins TRBV3-1 and TRBJ2-3, with 7 bases aligning to TRBD2. This sequence was found in an adult who was a healthcare worker with PCR-confirmed SARS-CoV-2 infection or an uninfected control (not recorded which). For the CDR3, the DNA is TGTGCCAGCAGCCCGCCCGGACTAGGTCACAGCGATACGCAGTATTTT. Its translation: CASSPPGLGHSDTQYF.